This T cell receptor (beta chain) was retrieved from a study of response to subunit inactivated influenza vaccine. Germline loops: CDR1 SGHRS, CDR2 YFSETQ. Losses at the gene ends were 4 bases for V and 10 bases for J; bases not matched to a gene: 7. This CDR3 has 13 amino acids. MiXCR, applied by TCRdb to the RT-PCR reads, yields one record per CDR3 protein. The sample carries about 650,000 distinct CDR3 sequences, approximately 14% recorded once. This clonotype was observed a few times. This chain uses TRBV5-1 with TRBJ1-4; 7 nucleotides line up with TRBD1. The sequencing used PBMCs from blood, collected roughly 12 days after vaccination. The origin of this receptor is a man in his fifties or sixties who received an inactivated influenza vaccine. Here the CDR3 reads CASSLRDRGKLFF. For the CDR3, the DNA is TGCGCCAGCAGCCTCCGGGACAGAGGAAAACTGTTTTTT.